The entry below gives a single T cell receptor beta chain sequence along with its context. The record originates from a study of blood T cell repertoires in COVID-19. For the study at large: There were acute and convalescent COVID-19 samples, and they came from the United States, Italy and Spain. From T cells, B-cell-depleted T cells, or PBMCs came the material, which was cDNA or gDNA.

V dropped 6 bases and J dropped 9 bases, with 15 bases sitting between them. CDR3 length: 13 residues. The authors' processing: Amplification from reference gene primers served as the basis for estimated nucleated cell counts. Generated by immunoSEQ multiplex PCR, the TCRdb table keeps only in-frame clones and is missing some. The D gene and trimming were derived from the DNA, and the V and J assignments and clone size from that table. This repertoire shows around 340,000 clones, around 83% found once; its top ten account for approximately 3.1%. Sequenced sample: peripheral blood. The V and J genes are TRBV12-3 or TRBV12-4 and TRBJ1-5; D gene unclear. The TCR comes from a man aged 25-45 years with active or convalescent COVID-19. The DNA for the CDR3 is TGTGCCAGCAGGCCGGGGTCCTTACGGCCCCAGCATTTT. Translating gives CASRPGSLRPQHF.